Presented here are 14 T cell receptor beta chains from one specimen sequenced in a study of blood T cell repertoires in COVID-19. The repertoire was sequenced with immunoSEQ multiplex PCR; TCRdb's copy has only in-frame clones and lacks some. In the table there are some 200,000 clones, about four fifths of which are singletons. The sample taken for sequencing was PBMCs or T cells enriched from blood (not recorded which). The source of these receptors is a woman between 45 and 60 years old who had been exposed to COVID-19.

This chain joins TRBV7-9 and TRBJ2-2, with 7 positions matching TRBD1. Germline V gives CDR1 SEHNR, CDR2 FQNEAQ (reference sequence). V gave up 4 bases and J gave up 5 bases; unmatched junction bases: 13. The CDR3 consists of 17 residues. The CDR3 sequence: CASSSRDRRGSTGELFF. The DNA for the CDR3 is TGTGCCAGCAGCTCCCGGGACAGAAGAGGCTCAACCGGGGAGCTGTTTTTT. Complete variable domain (other parts from reference TRBV7-9 and TRBJ2-2): DTGVSQNPRHKITKRGQNVTFRCDPISEHNRLYWYRQTLGQGPEFLTYFQNEAQLEKSRLLSDRFSAERPKGSFSTLEIQRTEQGDSAMYLCASSSRDRRGSTGELFFGEGSRLTVL.

The rearrangement links TRBV6-5 to TRBJ1-1; 7 positions match TRBD1. J was trimmed by 1 base and V by 6 bases; bases with no gene match: 5. Germline V gene lookup returns CDR1 MNHEY and CDR2 SVGAGI. The CDR3 covers 14 residues. CDR3 coding DNA: TGTGCCAGCAGATACCGGGACAGGAACACTGAAGCTTTCTTT. Its protein is CASRYRDRNTEAFF.

The genes are TRBV28 and TRBJ1-1, with D possibly being TRBD1 (6 bases). Germline loops: CDR1 MDHEN, CDR2 SYDVKM. Trimming left V 4 bases short and J 7 bases short, with 25 bases between. The CDR3 contains 17 residues. The CDR3 reads CASSSPSTQGAIYEAFF. CDR3 coding DNA: TGTGCCAGCAGTTCCCCATCAACACAGGGCGCCATTTATGAAGCTTTCTTT.

The V and J genes are TRBV27 and TRBJ1-4; possibly TRBD1 for D (6 bases). Germline values: CDR1 MNHEY, CDR2 SMNVEV (reference sequence). The CDR3 length is 17 residues. V was trimmed by 6 bases and J by 4 bases, leaving 21 bases between them. The CDR3 sequence: CASSRPGQRGGNEKLFF. In nucleotides, the CDR3 is TGTGCCAGCAGCCGACCGGGACAAAGAGGGGGTAATGAAAAACTGTTTTTT.

This chain uses TRBV28 with TRBJ1-1; perhaps TRBD1 as D (5 bases). V gave up 8 bases and J gave up 5 bases, with 15 bases separating them. The CDR3 length is 13 residues. Germline lookup yields CDR1 MDHEN and CDR2 SYDVKM. As DNA, the CDR3 is TGTGCCAGCTCCATGGGGGGTTGGACTGAAGCTTTCTTT. Its protein is CASSMGGWTEAFF.

The chain carries TRBV20-1 and TRBJ2-3; D call uncertain. This CDR3 contains 11 residues. The V and J ends lost 4 bases and 2 bases respectively, with 4 bases between them. Germline V gene sequence: CDR1 DFQATT, CDR2 SNEGSKA (reference sequence). The DNA of the CDR3 is TGCAGTGCTAAACTCACAGATACGCAGTATTTT. Protein sequence: CSAKLTDTQYF.

The chain has TRBV10-3 and TRBJ1-5; TRBD1 matches at 7 bases. Germline trimming cut 2 bases from V and 6 bases from J; bases unmatched to any gene: 4. The germline V gene has CDR1 ENHRY and CDR2 SYGVKD. CDR3 size: 14 residues. In DNA form, the CDR3 reads TGTGCCATCAGTGAGACGACAGGGACTCAGCCCCAGCATTTT. It translates to CAISETTGTQPQHF.

The CDR3 DNA is TGTGCCAGCAGCTTATCAGCGAAGAACACTGAAGCTTTCTTT. Amino acid sequence: CASSLSAKNTEAFF. This rearrangement joins TRBV11-3 to TRBJ1-1, with D unclear. The CDR3 spans 14 residues. Germline V lookup: CDR1 SGHNT, CDR2 YENEEA. Trimming stripped 2 bases from V and 1 base from J, with 8 bases between.

The V gene is TRBV18, the J gene TRBJ2-5; TRBD2 agrees at 8 bases. This CDR3 has 15 amino acids. The germline gives CDR1 KGHSH, CDR2 LQKENI. V shed 8 bases and J 5 bases; nucleotides not matched to a gene: 13. The CDR3 sequence is CASQEASGPGETQYF. DNA for the CDR3: TGTGCCAGCCAGGAAGCTAGCGGGCCGGGGGAGACCCAGTACTTC.

This rearrangement joins TRBV3-1 (or the pseudogene TRBV3-2) to TRBJ2-4; no definite D call. Trimming left V 0 bases short and J 5 bases short, with 8 bases between. Germline loops: CDR1 LGHDT, CDR2 YNNKEL (reference sequence). The CDR3 length is 14 residues. CDR3 region: CASSQDGSQNIQYF. The CDR3 region has the DNA TGTGCCAGCAGCCAAGATGGTAGCCAAAACATTCAGTACTTC.

This chain connects TRBV12-3 or TRBV12-4 to TRBJ1-1; no reliable D call. The CDR3 runs 11 residues. The V end lost 5 bases, the J end lost 5 bases, and 6 bases lay between the germline ends. CDR3 protein: CASSTYTEAFF. In nucleotides, the CDR3 is TGTGCCAGCAGTACCTATACTGAAGCTTTCTTT.

The chain recombines TRBV7-8 with TRBJ2-1; TRBD1 matches at 9 bases. CDR3 size: 16 residues. CDR1 is SGHVS and CDR2 is FQNEAQ in the germline V gene. J gave up 2 bases and V 5 bases, and 7 bases lay outside the gene matches. The CDR3 sequence is CASSTRQGVPYNEQFF. CDR3 DNA: TGTGCCAGCAGCACCAGACAGGGGGTGCCCTACAATGAGCAGTTCTTC.

A single count supports this clone. The DNA for the CDR3 is TGTGCCAGCAGCCAACTAGCAGTCGATACGCAGTATTTT. This translates into CASSQLAVDTQYF. The chain has TRBV3-1 (or the pseudogene TRBV3-2) and TRBJ2-3; tentatively, D is TRBD2 (5 bases). CDR1 LGHDT and CDR2 YNNKEL come from the germline V gene (reference sequence). V lost 2 bases, J lost 6 bases, and 9 bases lay in between. CDR3 length: 13 residues.

The chain recombines TRBV6-1 with TRBJ2-5; the match to TRBD2 covers 11 bases. Losses at the gene ends were 3 bases for V and 5 bases for J; bases not matched to a gene: 8. CDR1 and CDR2 from the germline V gene are MNHNS and SASEGT. The CDR3 runs 16 residues. CDR3 DNA: TGTGCCAGCAGTGAGGCTAGCGGGGGGCCCGGGGAGACCCAGTACTTC. The encoded protein is CASSEASGGPGETQYF.